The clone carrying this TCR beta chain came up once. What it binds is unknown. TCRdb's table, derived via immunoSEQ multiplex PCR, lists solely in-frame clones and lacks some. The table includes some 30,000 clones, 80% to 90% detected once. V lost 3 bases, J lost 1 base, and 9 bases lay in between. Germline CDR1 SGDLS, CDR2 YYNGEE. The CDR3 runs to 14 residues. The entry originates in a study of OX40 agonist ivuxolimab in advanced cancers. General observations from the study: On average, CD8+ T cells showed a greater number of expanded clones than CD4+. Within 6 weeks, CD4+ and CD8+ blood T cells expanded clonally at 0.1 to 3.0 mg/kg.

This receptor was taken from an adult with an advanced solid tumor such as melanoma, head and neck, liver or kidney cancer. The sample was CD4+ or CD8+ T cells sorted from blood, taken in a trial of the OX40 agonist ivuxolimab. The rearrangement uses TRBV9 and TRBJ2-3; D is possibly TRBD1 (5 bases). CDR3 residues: CASSAPQGTDTQYF. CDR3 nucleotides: TGTGCCAGCAGCGCCCCACAGGGCACAGATACGCAGTATTTT.